One sample yielded the 20 T cell receptor beta chains listed below, sequenced in a study of T cell changes during pregnancy in multiple sclerosis. TCRdb's table, derived via immunoSEQ multiplex PCR, lists solely in-frame clones and lacks some. This sample has approximately 44,000 clones, with roughly 92% found just once. Sample: CD4+ T cells from peripheral blood mononuclear cells, taken in the first trimester of pregnancy. The receptors derive from a female donor with multiple sclerosis, enrolled in a pregnancy study.

This chain uses TRBV6-5 with TRBJ2-1; D gene unclear. The CDR3 spans 14 residues. Trimming shortened V by 11 bases and J by 0 bases, and 14 bases separated the two germline ends. Germline V gives CDR1 MNHEY, CDR2 SVGAGI. This chain's CDR3 is CASSKSASYNEQFF. CDR3 DNA sequence: TGTGCCTCCTCGAAAAGCGCCTCCTACAATGAGCAGTTCTTC.

The chain recombines TRBV5-5 with TRBJ2-1; D gene uncertain. The V gene lost 4 bases and the J gene lost 8 bases, with 13 bases spanning the gap. CDR1 and CDR2 (germline): SGHKS, YYEKEE (reference sequence). This CDR3 spans 13 amino acids. The CDR3 loop reads CASSPFISHEQFF. The CDR3 DNA follows: TGTGCCAGCAGCCCCTTCATTAGCCATGAGCAGTTCTTC.

The V and J genes are TRBV29-1 and TRBJ1-2, with TRBD1 matching over 7 bases. Losses at the gene ends were 2 bases for V and 12 bases for J; bases not matched to a gene: 9. This CDR3 has 12 amino acids. CDR1 SQVTM and CDR2 ANQGSEA come from the germline V gene. CDR3 protein: CSVERQGGGNTF. The CDR3 DNA reads TGCAGCGTTGAAAGACAGGGAGGAGGCAACACCTTC.

The J gene is TRBJ2-7, the V gene TRBV30, with unresolved D. Looked up from germline, CDR1 is GTSNPN and CDR2 is SVGIG (reference sequence). Trimming pared 5 bases from V and 0 bases from J, leaving 11 bases between. There are 13 residues in the CDR3. CDR3 residues: CAWSDKNSYEQYF. The CDR3 DNA reads TGTGCCTGGTCCGACAAAAACTCCTACGAGCAGTACTTC.

The chain employs TRBV11-1 and TRBJ1-1, with 8 bases fitting TRBD1. This CDR3 spans 17 amino acids. With V trimmed by 3 bases and J by 4 bases, 13 bases remained unmatched. The germline V gene has CDR1 SGHAT and CDR2 FQDESV (reference sequence). This CDR3 is CASSFPETGAGSTEAFF. The CDR3, as DNA: TGTGCCAGCAGCTTTCCCGAGACAGGGGCTGGTAGCACTGAAGCTTTCTTT.

The rearrangement links TRBV4-1 to TRBJ2-5; D is possibly TRBD2 (6 bases). This CDR3 contains 14 residues. CDR1 and CDR2 (germline): MGHRA, YSYEKL. Trimming pared 4 bases from V and 4 bases from J, leaving 13 bases between. CDR3 sequence: CASSPRLGPETQYF. CDR3 bases: TGCGCCAGCAGCCCTCGACTAGGTCCAGAGACCCAGTACTTC.

The genes are TRBV28 and TRBJ2-4; perhaps TRBD1 as D (6 bases). Germline values: CDR1 MDHEN, CDR2 SYDVKM. V shed 2 bases and J shed 1 base, with 9 bases lying between them. This CDR3 is 15 amino acids long. CDR3 in amino acids: CASSLPRGAKNIQYF. In DNA form, the CDR3 reads TGTGCCAGCAGTTTACCGAGGGGGGCCAAAAACATTCAGTACTTC.

The chain joins TRBV28 to TRBJ2-5, with a possible D match to TRBD2 (5 bases). CDR1 and CDR2 (germline): MDHEN, SYDVKM. The CDR3 totals 14 residues. V gave up 4 bases and J gave up 2 bases, with 11 bases separating them. DNA for the CDR3: TGTGCCAGCAGTTGGAGGACTTTACAAGAGACCCAGTACTTC. Translating it yields CASSWRTLQETQYF. Filled out from reference TRBV28 and TRBJ2-5, the complete variable domain reads DVKVTQSSRYLVKRTGEKVFLECVQDMDHENMFWYRQDPGLGLRLIYFSYDVKMKEKGDIPEGYSVSREKKERFSLILESASTNQTSMYLCASSWRTLQETQYFGPGTRLLVL.

J is TRBJ2-1 and V is TRBV6-5; 9 positions match TRBD2. CDR1 is MNHEY, CDR2 SVGAGI, per germline. This CDR3 has 14 residues. V dropped 7 bases and J dropped 3; count of bases not matched to a gene: 4. CDR3 nucleotides: TGTGCCAGCAAGCGGGGGGTTGGCTACAATGAGCAGTTCTTC. Its translation is CASKRGVGYNEQFF.

The CDR3 here is CASSLVSSSGTGELFF. As DNA, the CDR3 is TGTGCCAGCAGCTTAGTCAGCAGCTCGGGCACCGGGGAGCTGTTTTTT. This chain links TRBV11-2 with TRBJ2-2; no clear D. Per the germline V gene, CDR1 is SGHAT and CDR2 is FQNNGV. Trimming cost V 1 base and J 4 bases, with 13 bases left between them. The CDR3 length is 16 residues.

This chain connects TRBV19 to TRBJ1-5, with 8 bases aligning to TRBD1. V dropped 9 bases and J dropped 2; count of bases not matched to a gene: 12. Per the germline V gene, CDR1 is LNHDA and CDR2 is SQIVND (reference sequence). The CDR3 is 16 amino acids. The CDR3 nucleotides read TGTGCCAGCGGAGGGCGGAAGGACAGGGGCAATCAGCCCCAGCATTTT. Translating gives CASGGRKDRGNQPQHF.

The chain carries TRBV7-2 and TRBJ2-3; the match to TRBD2 covers 9 bases. The CDR3 loop spans 15 amino acids. After removal of 2 bases from V and 6 bases from J, the junction contained 6 bases not matched to a gene. CDR1 and CDR2 (germline): SGHTA, FQGNSA. CDR3 sequence reads: CASSLSAGGPDTQYF. In DNA form, the CDR3 reads TGTGCCAGCAGCTTATCGGCGGGAGGGCCCGATACGCAGTATTTT.

This chain joins TRBV7-9 and TRBJ2-3; possible D gene TRBD2, 6 bases. V was trimmed by 1 base and J by 6 bases, leaving 11 bases between them. CDR3 size: 14 residues. Germline V gene lookup returns CDR1 SEHNR and CDR2 FQNEAQ (reference sequence). CDR3 coding DNA: TGTGCCAGCAGCTTAGAAGTAGGAGGGGATACGCAGTATTTT. Translation: CASSLEVGGDTQYF.

The genes are TRBV7-9 and TRBJ2-5; 10 bases line up with TRBD2. Germline CDR1 and CDR2: SEHNR and FQNEAQ (reference sequence). Germline trimming cut 5 bases from V and 5 bases from J; bases unmatched to any gene: 2. The CDR3 consists of 13 residues. CDR3 nucleotide sequence: TGTGCCAGCAGCCTGGGACTAGCGGAGACCCAGTACTTC. It yields the protein CASSLGLAETQYF.

V is TRBV11-2 and J is TRBJ2-1; a weak D match, TRBD1 (5 bases). The germline V gene has CDR1 SGHAT and CDR2 FQNNGV. Trimming pared 3 bases from V and 3 bases from J, leaving 15 bases between. The CDR3 spans 16 residues. CDR3 DNA: TGTGCCAGCAGCTTTGAGACAGTACTTTACTACAATGAGCAGTTCTTC. This encodes CASSFETVLYYNEQFF.

The V call is TRBV4-2, the J call TRBJ2-7; 14 bases are a match to TRBD2. In germline, CDR1 is LGHNA, CDR2 YNFKEQ. V dropped 0 bases and J dropped 4; count of bases not matched to a gene: 5. CDR3 size: 17 residues. Here the CDR3 reads CASSQDIGTSGSYEQYF. The CDR3 nucleotides are TGTGCCAGCAGCCAAGATATAGGGACTAGCGGGAGTTACGAGCAGTACTTC.

This clone occurred a few times. The V call is TRBV5-6, the J call TRBJ1-1; maybe TRBD1 (5 bases). Germline V gene sequence: CDR1 SGHDT, CDR2 YYEEEE. The CDR3 has 15 amino acids. V shed 0 bases and J shed 2 bases, with 11 bases lying between them. The DNA for the CDR3 is TGTGCCAGCAGCTTGGGCAGGGTTTTTAACACTGAAGCTTTCTTT. Its translation: CASSLGRVFNTEAFF.

The gene calls are TRBV6-5 and TRBJ1-5; D is ambiguous. V gave up 4 bases and J gave up 7 bases, with 14 bases separating them. Germline V gene data show CDR1 as MNHEY and CDR2 as SVGAGI. The CDR3 has 14 residues. The chain's CDR3 is CASSSEAAEQPQHF. CDR3 coding DNA: TGTGCCAGCAGTTCGGAGGCAGCGGAGCAGCCCCAGCATTTT.

This chain joins TRBV5-1 and TRBJ2-3; the D gene is possibly TRBD1 (5 bases). Germline values: CDR1 SGHRS, CDR2 YFSETQ. Trimming left V 0 bases short and J 1 base short, with 9 bases between. This CDR3 spans 15 amino acids. The CDR3 region is CASSLVLGGTDTQYF. CDR3 nucleotide sequence: TGCGCCAGCAGCTTGGTTTTAGGGGGCACAGATACGCAGTATTTT.

The V call is TRBV30, the J call TRBJ1-2, with D perhaps matching TRBD1 (6 bases). There are 16 residues in the CDR3. The germline V gene encodes CDR1 GTSNPN and CDR2 SVGIG (reference sequence). V lost 3 bases, J lost 6 bases, and 23 bases lay in between. The CDR3 is CAWSSYGGAAVDGYTF. As DNA, the CDR3 is TGTGCCTGGAGCAGCTATGGGGGGGCGGCAGTAGATGGCTACACCTTC.